Below, 26 T cell receptor beta chains from the same sample are listed, as sequenced in a study of T cell repertoires in cytomegalovirus infection. TCRdb called the reads again in MiXCR, with one record for every CDR3 protein. There are about 740,000 distinct CDR3 sequences in the sample; 35% to 40% occur only once, and around 2.6% lies in the top ten. Sequenced material: PBMCs. The source of these receptors is a human donor in good health (CMV status not recorded). Some clones in this sample may be carry-over from other donors' samples.

A few counts support this clonotype. The CDR3 loop reads CASSPREGNTGELFF. The DNA of the CDR3 is TGTGCCAGCAGCCCGAGGGAGGGAAACACCGGGGAGCTGTTTTTT. The V call is TRBV7-8, the J call TRBJ2-2, with TRBD2 matching 7 bases. J lost 2 bases, V lost 5 bases, and 5 bases had no gene match. CDR3 size: 15 residues. Germline V gene data show CDR1 as SGHVS and CDR2 as FQNEAQ.

The CDR3 protein is CASSPWTASNQPQHF. Written as DNA, the CDR3 is TGTGCCAGCAGCCCTTGGACGGCCTCGAATCAGCCCCAGCATTTT. The genes are TRBV7-2 and TRBJ1-5, with unresolved D. Trimming cost V 5 bases and J 4 bases, with 15 bases left between them. The CDR3 sequence is 15 residues long. The germline V gene encodes CDR1 SGHTA and CDR2 FQGNSA. Together with reference TRBV7-2 and TRBJ1-5, the CDR3 gives the full variable domain: GAGVSQSPSNKVTEKGKDVELRCDPISGHTALYWYRQSLGQGLEFLIYFQGNSAPDKSGLPSDRFSAERTGGSVSTLTIQRTQQEDSAVYLCASSPWTASNQPQHFGDGTRLSIL.

On this clonotype: The junction differs from germline at one of its ends, possibly a read error. This chain links TRBV4-1 with TRBJ1-1; D ambiguous. This CDR3 has 15 amino acids. Germline assignment: CDR1 MGHRA and CDR2 YSYEKL. CDR3 in DNA: TGTGCCAGCAGCCCCCCACATGGGCTGAACACTGAAGCTTTCTTT. Translation gives CASSPPHGLNTEAFF.

The chain employs TRBV6-8 and TRBJ1-4; D is uncertain. There are 13 residues in the CDR3. Germline assignment: CDR1 MNHGY and CDR2 SAAAGT. The ends were cut back, 7 bases at V and 2 bases at J, with 8 bases in the middle. CDR3 bases: TGTGCCAGCATGGCTTCGACTAATGAAAAACTGTTTTTT. Translating gives CASMASTNEKLFF.

This clonotype was seen a handful of times. The V and J genes are TRBV5-1 and TRBJ1-1; D is unclear. This CDR3 region has 14 residues. The V end was cut by 3 bases, the J end by 3 bases, with 12 bases between. Germline V gene lookup returns CDR1 SGHRS and CDR2 YFSETQ. The DNA for the CDR3 is TGCGCCAGCAGCTCGGACGGGAGCTACACTGAAGCTTTCTTT. It specifies CASSSDGSYTEAFF. Full variable domain (rest looked up from reference TRBV5-1 and TRBJ1-1): KAGVTQTPRYLIKTRGQQVTLSCSPISGHRSVSWYQQTPGQGLQFLFEYFSETQRNKGNFPGRFSGRQFSNSRSEMNVSTLELGDSALYLCASSSDGSYTEAFFGQGTRLTVV.

This clonotype has only a few counts. The CDR3 bases are TGTGCCAGCAGCCCGACACCTAGCGGAGCCTCCTACAATGAGCAGTTCTTC. This encodes CASSPTPSGASYNEQFF. The V and J genes are TRBV11-2 and TRBJ2-1; the match to TRBD2 covers 7 bases. Trimming took 5 bases from V and 0 from J; bases not matched to a gene: 10. The CDR3 is 17 amino acids. The germline V gene encodes CDR1 SGHAT and CDR2 FQNNGV.

This sequence joins TRBV9 and TRBJ1-1, with D possibly being TRBD1 (5 bases). Germline V gives CDR1 SGDLS, CDR2 YYNGEE. The germline V and J ends were trimmed by 4 bases and 0 bases, with 16 bases remaining between them. This CDR3 region has 16 residues. CDR3 protein: CASSQGEQGLNTEAFF. DNA for the CDR3: TGTGCCAGCAGCCAAGGGGAGCAGGGTTTGAACACTGAAGCTTTCTTT.

V and J are TRBV24-1 and TRBJ2-2; TRBD1 matches at 8 bases. The CDR3 is made up of 13 amino acids. V lost 5 bases and J lost 10; bases outside the gene matches: 5. The germline gives CDR1 KGHDR, CDR2 SFDVKD. CDR3 loop: CATSGQGTQELFF. The CDR3 DNA follows: TGTGCCACCAGTGGACAGGGGACGCAGGAGCTGTTTTTT.

This clonotype was detected only once. It is likely a read error, because the conserved phenylalanine at the end of the CDR3 is missing. The chain has TRBV5-1 and TRBJ2-1; 10 nucleotides align to TRBD2. Germline-derived CDR1 and CDR2 are SGHRS and YFSETQ. V lost 0 bases, J lost 0 bases, and 9 bases stayed unmatched. The CDR3 runs 19 residues. CDR3 sequence reads: CASSLVVAGGPSSYNEQFL. Here the CDR3 DNA reads TGCGCCAGCAGCTTGGTGGTAGCGGGGGGCCCGAGCTCCTACAATGAGCAGTTCCTC.

Comment on this clonotype: One junction end disagrees with the germline gene, perhaps due to a read error. The chain uses TRBV4-1 and TRBJ2-7; either TRBD1 or TRBD2 may supply D (5 bases each). Germline V CDR1 and CDR2: MGHRA, YSYEKL. The CDR3 runs to 15 residues. The CDR3 bases are TGCGCCAGCATCCAAGTCTGGGACGGGACCTACGAGCAGTACTTC. It yields the protein CASIQVWDGTYEQYF.

In this sample, this clonotype turned up a few times. The chain joins TRBV11-2 to TRBJ1-2; D not resolved. Trimming cost V 0 bases and J 4 bases, with 9 bases left between them. Germline CDR1 is SGHAT and CDR2 is FQNNGV. The CDR3 covers 14 residues. CDR3 sequence: CASSLEPTFYGYTF. CDR3 nucleotides: TGTGCCAGCAGCTTAGAGCCGACCTTCTATGGCTACACCTTC.

The table lists this clonotype with a few counts. This chain joins TRBV20-1 and TRBJ1-6, with 9 bases that match TRBD1. This CDR3 is 15 amino acids long. Germline trimming cut 3 bases from V and 6 bases from J; bases unmatched to any gene: 6. Germline CDR1 is DFQATT and CDR2 is SNEGSKA (reference sequence). The chain's CDR3 is CSARTGGESNSPLHF. The CDR3 DNA sequence: TGCAGTGCTAGGACAGGGGGTGAATCTAATTCACCCCTCCACTTT.

This clonotype was seen more than once but under ten times. The chain carries TRBV29-1 and TRBJ2-5; TRBD1 might be the D (6 bases). This CDR3 has 13 amino acids. The germline gives CDR1 SQVTM, CDR2 ANQGSEA. The V gene lost 7 bases and the J gene lost 5 bases, with 17 bases spanning the gap. The CDR3 sequence: CSAHRDPGETQYF. In DNA, the CDR3 is TGCAGCGCCCACAGGGATCCCGGGGAGACCCAGTACTTC.

This clonotype was seen many times. The J gene is TRBJ1-1, the V gene TRBV7-2; tentatively, D is TRBD1 (5 bases). The CDR3 is 14 residues long. Trimming pared 3 bases from V and 1 base from J, leaving 9 bases between. Germline CDR1 and CDR2: SGHTA and FQGNSA. The CDR3 loop reads CASSFGHPNTEAFF. CDR3 sequence (DNA): TGTGCCAGCAGCTTCGGACACCCGAACACTGAAGCTTTCTTT.

This clonotype occurred a few times. V and J are TRBV7-9 and TRBJ2-1, with 7 bases aligning to TRBD1. V dropped 5 bases and J dropped 1; count of bases not matched to a gene: 17. This CDR3 region has 19 residues. Germline V gene data show CDR1 as SEHNR and CDR2 as FQNEAQ (reference sequence). The CDR3 region has the DNA TGTGCCAGCAGCGTAATCGGGACAGCGCTAGTAACTTCCTACAATGAGCAGTTCTTC. As protein: CASSVIGTALVTSYNEQFF.

This rearrangement joins TRBV7-9 to TRBJ1-1; D is possibly TRBD1 (5 bases). V lost 5 bases, J lost 0 bases, and 13 bases lay in between. Germline V gene data show CDR1 as SEHNR and CDR2 as FQNEAQ (reference sequence). This CDR3 region has 15 residues. The DNA of the CDR3 is TGTGCCAGCAGCCGGCGGGGGGGGTTGAACACTGAAGCTTTCTTT. Translated: CASSRRGGLNTEAFF.

Concerning this clonotype: A much larger clone differs from this one at a single base, so this may be a read error. V usage is TRBV7-8 and J usage is TRBJ1-5; the D gene is possibly TRBD1 (5 bases). V was clipped by 8 bases and J by 4 bases, with 18 bases between them. Germline values: CDR1 SGHVS, CDR2 FQNEAQ. The CDR3 is made up of 15 amino acids. The CDR3 sequence: CASCVSGTANQPQHF. The CDR3 DNA reads TGTGCCAGCTGCGTCTCCGGGACCGCGAATCAGCCCCAGCATTTT.

This clonotype was seen more than once but under ten times. The rearrangement joins TRBV7-9 to TRBJ2-7; 9 bases align to TRBD1. The ends lost 4 bases at V and 7 bases at J; junction bases unmatched: 8. The germline V gene encodes CDR1 SEHNR and CDR2 FQNEAQ (reference sequence). The CDR3 contains 14 residues. The DNA of the CDR3 is TGTGCCAGCAGCTCAAAGGACAGGGGTAGTGAGCAGTACTTC. As protein: CASSSKDRGSEQYF.

In DNA form, the CDR3 reads TGTGCCAGCAGTGTCCAGCGCAATCAGCCCCAGCATTTT. Its protein product is CASSVQRNQPQHF. V gene TRBV2 combines with J gene TRBJ1-5; D is undetermined. Germline V gene data show CDR1 as SNHLY and CDR2 as FYNNEI. The CDR3 consists of 13 residues. Trimming stripped 4 bases from V and 2 bases from J, with 6 bases between.

The genes are TRBV2 and TRBJ2-2; 13 bases are shared with TRBD2. CDR1 and CDR2 from the germline V gene are SNHLY and FYNNEI. The trim removed 5 bases at V and 3 bases at J, leaving 3 bases unmatched. There are 16 residues in the CDR3. CDR3 residues: CASSHGLAGDTGELFF. The CDR3 region has the DNA TGTGCCAGCAGTCATGGACTAGCGGGGGACACCGGGGAGCTGTTTTTT. Variable domain in full (rest from reference TRBV2 and TRBJ2-2): EPEVTQTPSHQVTQMGQEVILRCVPISNHLYFYWYRQILGQKVEFLVSFYNNEISEKSEIFDDQFSVERPDGSNFTLKIRSTKLEDSAMYFCASSHGLAGDTGELFFGEGSRLTVL.

V gene TRBV6-5 combines with J gene TRBJ1-1, with D possibly being TRBD1 (5 bases). The CDR3 sequence is 11 residues long. The germline V gene encodes CDR1 MNHEY and CDR2 SVGAGI. V lost 1 base and J 11 bases, leaving 8 bases between the germline ends. The CDR3 DNA sequence: TGTGCCAGCAGTTACTGGGGCACGGCTTTCTTT. This codes for CASSYWGTAFF.

The genes are TRBV28 and TRBJ1-2; D possibly corresponds to TRBD1 (5 bases). The V gene lost 2 bases and the J gene lost 8 bases, with 18 bases spanning the gap. This CDR3 has 15 amino acids. CDR1 is MDHEN, CDR2 SYDVKM, per germline. CDR3 DNA sequence: TGTGCCAGCAGTTTAACCGGACAAGGCGGGAGAGGCTACACCTTC. Amino acids: CASSLTGQGGRGYTF.

This clonotype was detected a few times. This chain connects TRBV5-4 to TRBJ2-5; 11 bases map to TRBD2. This CDR3 has 17 amino acids. V trimming: 4 bases; J trimming: 5 bases; junction bases outside the gene matches: 13. Germline CDR1 and CDR2: SGHNT and YYREEE (reference sequence). The CDR3 DNA follows: TGTGCCAGCAGCCCGTCCCTAGCGGGAGGCCCGGGGGAGACCCAGTACTTC. This translates into CASSPSLAGGPGETQYF.

The chain couples TRBV28 to TRBJ1-5; tentative D call: TRBD1 (5 bases). The CDR3 loop spans 15 amino acids. Trimming shortened V by 9 bases and J by 3 bases, and 18 bases separated the two germline ends. Germline V gene lookup returns CDR1 MDHEN and CDR2 SYDVKM. CDR3 sequence (DNA): TGTGCCAGTGGAACGGGGCCGATGTACAATCAGCCCCAGCATTTT. Its protein product is CASGTGPMYNQPQHF.

This clonotype has only one observation. The V call is TRBV28, the J call TRBJ1-5; weak D call: TRBD1 (6 bases). Trimming cost V 8 bases and J 6 bases, with 14 bases left between them. The CDR3 is 13 amino acids. Germline CDR1 and CDR2: MDHEN and SYDVKM. The DNA of the CDR3 is TGTGCCAGCGGAGGGGGTGGGAGTCAGCCCCAGCATTTT. This translates into CASGGGGSQPQHF.

This chain links TRBV7-9 with TRBJ2-1; 7 bases align to TRBD2. The CDR3 covers 16 residues. V lost 1 base, J lost 2 bases, and 5 bases stayed unmatched. Germline CDR1 and CDR2: SEHNR and FQNEAQ (reference sequence). The CDR3 protein is CASSLVAGVAYNEQFF. The CDR3 DNA reads TGTGCCAGCAGCTTAGTGGCGGGAGTAGCCTACAATGAGCAGTTCTTC. The variable domain in full, with the rest retrieved from reference TRBV7-9 and TRBJ2-1, is DTGVSQNPRHKITKRGQNVTFRCDPISEHNRLYWYRQTLGQGPEFLTYFQNEAQLEKSRLLSDRFSAERPKGSFSTLEIQRTEQGDSAMYLCASSLVAGVAYNEQFFGPGTRLTVL.